This passage covers 7 T cell receptor beta chains from one sample sequenced in a study of blood T cells in healthy people across ages. A second 7 to 11 cycle PCR used barcoded and J-beta primers. TCRdb re-called the 5' RACE reads through MiXCR, storing one row per CDR3 protein. The sample lists 380,000 or so distinct CDR3 sequences; about 52% were seen once. The source material was blood. These receptors all stem from a man between 60 and 70 years old in good health.

The chain uses TRBV20-1 and TRBJ2-4; D is perhaps TRBD2 (6 bases). The J call could be wrong; TRBJ2-7 is a better fit for the DNA end. CDR3 length: 12 amino acids. CDR1 is DFQATT, CDR2 SNEGSKA, per germline (reference sequence). For the CDR3, the DNA is TGCAGTGCTAGCGGGAGAGCGGGCGAGCAGTACTTC. Its protein product is CSASGRAGEQYF.

The chain uses TRBV7-2 and TRBJ2-3, with 9 bases aligning to TRBD2. This CDR3 comprises 17 residues. V shed 5 bases, J shed 1 base, and the junction held 10 bases outside the gene matches. CDR1 is SGHTA, CDR2 FQGNSA, per germline. In DNA, the CDR3 is TGTGCCAGCAGCCCCAAGAGGTTAGCGGGGGGCACAGATACGCAGTATTTT. Amino acid sequence: CASSPKRLAGGTDTQYF.

This chain links TRBV27 with TRBJ2-1; D unclear. V lost 3 bases to trimming and J lost 8 bases, with 17 bases between them. The CDR3 loop spans 15 amino acids. Germline V gene data show CDR1 as MNHEY and CDR2 as SMNVEV (reference sequence). Written as DNA, the CDR3 is TGTGCCAGCAGTTTTTGGGCTAGAGGTGGCGATGAGCAGTTCTTC. Translated: CASSFWARGGDEQFF.

Comments on this clonotype: At one boundary the junction diverges from the germline segment, which might be a read error. The V call is TRBV6-5, the J call TRBJ1-2, with a weak D call TRBD1 (6 bases). Germline CDR1 reads MNHEY; CDR2 reads SVGAGI. The CDR3 covers 16 residues. CDR3 amino acids: CASGYSRTGGGYGYTF. The CDR3, as DNA: TGTGCCAGCGGTTACTCGAGGACGGGGGGCGGCTATGGCTACACCTTC.

As concerns this clonotype: A read error may explain this, as a much larger clone is one base away. This chain joins TRBV20-1 and TRBJ2-5; D possibly corresponds to TRBD1 (6 bases). With the DNA end fitting TRBJ2-7 better, the J assignment may be wrong. The germline V gene encodes CDR1 DFQATT and CDR2 SNEGSKA (reference sequence). The CDR3 runs to 16 residues. The CDR3 nucleotides read TGCAGTGATAGACGAGACAGACAGGTCCCTACCTACGAGCAGTACTTC. Amino acid sequence: CSDRRDRQVPTYEQYF.

The chain joins TRBV6-5 to TRBJ1-5; D is ambiguous. CDR1 is MNHEY, CDR2 SVGAGI, per germline. The CDR3 is made up of 13 amino acids. The ends were cut back, 6 bases at V and 0 bases at J, with 6 bases in the middle. CDR3 sequence: CASRRSSNQPQHF. DNA for the CDR3: TGTGCCAGCAGGAGATCTAGCAATCAGCCCCAGCATTTT.

V usage is TRBV9 and J usage is TRBJ1-6; TRBD1 might be the D (5 bases). The CDR3 extends over 14 amino acids. The germline gives CDR1 SGDLS, CDR2 YYNGEE. The V and J ends lost 4 bases and 13 bases respectively, with 18 bases between them. The CDR3 region is CASSFGTTKGPLHF. The CDR3 DNA follows: TGTGCCAGCAGCTTCGGGACGACGAAGGGGCCCCTCCACTTT.